The clone carrying this TCR beta chain showed up just a few times. The antigen remains undetermined. A read error may produce the germline difference seen at one junction end. Breast cancer patients provided tissue from their axillary draining lymph nodes. Germline CDR1 LGHDT, CDR2 YNNKEL (reference sequence). CDR3 length equals 16 residues. One entry per CDR3 protein results from TCRdb running MiXCR on the multiplex PCR reads. The sample records some 230,000 distinct CDR3 sequences, 30% to 35% being singletons. These data are taken from a study of breast tumors, draining lymph nodes, adjacent tissues. Study-wide results and limits: Tumor and nontumor repertoires were significantly more similar in luminal-like than in basal-like breast cancer. Most tumor T cells seemingly derive from lymph node, then expand in tumor. Compared with lymph nodes, tumors were less diverse; compared with nontumor tissue, more.

This TCR came from a female donor with breast cancer. Some clones in this sample may be carry-over from other donors' samples. The J gene is TRBJ1-3, the V gene TRBV3-1; D is unclear. Source material: axillary lymph node tissue. The CDR3 protein is CASSQGPGVSGNTIYF. DNA for the CDR3: TGTGCCAGCAGTCAAGGGCCGGGAGTCTCTGGAAACACCATATATTTT.